This TCR beta chain is from a study of early T cells in non-severe SARS-CoV-2 infection. Germline trimming cut 3 bases from V and 5 bases from J; bases unmatched to any gene: 2. This CDR3 region has 13 residues. Germline CDR1 reads SGHTA; CDR2 reads FQGTGA. Attached unique molecular identifiers marked individual cDNA molecules. A single record per CDR3 protein comes from TCRdb applying MiXCR to the 5' RACE reads. The table records some 30,000 distinct CDR3 sequences, roughly 4% of them present only once. Study results and limitations: Sequences matched to VDJdb favored anti-spike CD8 responses, while private and CD4 specificities were missed.

This clonotype was observed at least ten times. The antigen is unknown. The chain uses TRBV7-3 and TRBJ2-3; 7 bases line up with TRBD2. The clonotype was recovered from an adult who was a healthcare worker with PCR-confirmed SARS-CoV-2 infection or an uninfected control (not recorded which). The sequenced sample was whole blood. The CDR3 sequence is CASSFAGEDTQYF. The CDR3 coding sequence is TGTGCCAGCAGCTTTGCGGGAGAAGATACGCAGTATTTT. Variable domain in full (rest from reference TRBV7-3 and TRBJ2-3): GAGVSQTPSNKVTEKGKYVELRCDPISGHTALYWYRQSLGQGPEFLIYFQGTGAADDSGLPNDRFFAVRPEGSVSTLKIQRTERGDSAVYLCASSFAGEDTQYFGPGTRLTVL.